These 10 T cell receptor beta chains originate from one sample sequenced in a study of T cell changes during pregnancy in multiple sclerosis. The protocol was immunoSEQ multiplex PCR, while the TCRdb copy is restricted to in-frame clones and leaves out a portion. This table has more than 80,000 clones, under 95% appearing once. Source: peripheral blood, taken before pregnancy. These receptors all come from a female donor with multiple sclerosis, enrolled in a pregnancy study.

The chain recombines TRBV29-1 with TRBJ2-1; D ambiguous. V lost 7 bases and J 0 bases, leaving 16 bases between the germline ends. This CDR3 has 15 residues. The germline V gene has CDR1 SQVTM and CDR2 ANQGSEA. The CDR3 DNA follows: TGCAGCGCTACGTCTCTGAGTAGCTCCTACAATGAGCAGTTCTTC. Amino acids: CSATSLSSSYNEQFF.

V is TRBV5-1 and J is TRBJ2-5, with 12 nucleotides matching TRBD1. The CDR3 consists of 17 residues. Germline CDR1 reads SGHRS; CDR2 reads YFSETQ. With 4 bases clipped from V and 5 bases from J, the junction kept 12 bases outside the gene matches. CDR3 nucleotide sequence: TGCGCCAGCAGCGCGGACCGCGGGACAGGGGGCGCGGAGACCCAGTACTTC. As protein: CASSADRGTGGAETQYF.

The gene calls are TRBV5-1 and TRBJ2-1, with D possibly being TRBD2 (5 bases). V was pared by 6 bases and J by 4 bases, with 20 bases between. The CDR3 spans 16 residues. Germline lookup yields CDR1 SGHRS and CDR2 YFSETQ. The CDR3 reads CASKAVKELRYNEQFF. The DNA for the CDR3 is TGCGCCAGCAAAGCGGTTAAGGAACTTAGATACAATGAGCAGTTCTTC.

This chain links TRBV6-7 with TRBJ2-1; TRBD1 agrees at 11 bases. TRBV6-7 is sorted into the ORF group, with uncertain function. The J segment lost 3 bases and the V segment lost 2 bases, leaving 6 bases of the junction unmatched. The CDR3 consists of 17 residues. The CDR3 bases are TGTGCCAGCAGTTACGAGGGACAGGGGGGCCTCTACAATGAGCAGTTCTTC. It codes for CASSYEGQGGLYNEQFF.

The V gene is TRBV20-1, the J gene TRBJ2-5, with D unclear. CDR3 size: 10 residues. V gave up 4 bases and J gave up 3 bases, with 3 bases separating them. Germline assignment: CDR1 DFQATT and CDR2 SNEGSKA (reference sequence). The CDR3 DNA sequence: TGCAGTGCTACCGAAGAGACCCAGTACTTC. It is translated as CSATEETQYF.

The chain uses TRBV6-5 and TRBJ2-3; 10 nucleotides line up with TRBD2. After removal of 8 bases from V and 4 bases from J, the junction contained 3 bases not matched to a gene. This CDR3 is 13 amino acids long. From germline, CDR1 is MNHEY and CDR2 SVGAGI. CDR3 coding DNA: TGTGCCAGCCGAGCGGGAGGGGCAGATACGCAGTATTTT. Its translation is CASRAGGADTQYF.

The V gene is TRBV7-9, the J gene TRBJ1-2, with D unresolved. CDR1 is SEHNR and CDR2 is FQNEAQ in the germline V gene (reference sequence). V lost 1 base, J lost 2 bases, and 5 bases lay in between. The CDR3 loop spans 13 amino acids. The CDR3 here is CASSLGQNYGYTF. The CDR3 DNA sequence: TGTGCCAGCAGCTTAGGGCAGAACTATGGCTACACCTTC.

The chain has TRBV19 and TRBJ1-2; 11 positions match TRBD1. CDR3 length: 15 residues. Unmatched junction bases numbered 8, after V lost 6 bases and J lost 5 bases. CDR1 and CDR2 (germline): LNHDA, SQIVND (reference sequence). The CDR3: CASRSGQGAEYGYTF. CDR3 bases: TGTGCCAGTAGATCCGGACAGGGGGCAGAGTATGGCTACACCTTC.

This chain uses TRBV11-3 with TRBJ2-2; 7 bases are shared with TRBD1. The V segment lost 2 bases and the J segment 3 bases; nucleotides outside the gene matches: 9. This CDR3 has 17 amino acids. Germline V gene sequence: CDR1 SGHNT, CDR2 YENEEA. For the CDR3, the DNA is TGTGCCAGCAGCTTAAGGTCGACAGGGATCGACACCGGGGAGCTGTTTTTT. It is translated as CASSLRSTGIDTGELFF.

The J gene is TRBJ2-2, the V gene TRBV7-3; tentatively, D is TRBD2 (6 bases). This CDR3 has 14 amino acids. CDR1 is SGHTA and CDR2 is FQGTGA in the germline V gene. V lost 4 bases, J lost 3 bases, and 9 bases lay in between. The CDR3 DNA sequence: TGTGCCAGCAGCTCCGGGAGACACACCGGGGAGCTGTTTTTT. The encoded protein is CASSSGRHTGELFF.